This T cell receptor (beta chain) was documented in a study of T cells in Graves' hyperthyroidism and ophthalmopathy. About the study: Initial diagnosis, before any treatment, was when peripheral blood was collected. Study outcomes and limitations: Median prediction lead before ophthalmopathy onset was roughly 6 months with the model. Most thyroid clonotypes that were expanded above 0.001 also turned up in blood. A model of 13 V-J pairs discriminated ophthalmopathy from stable hyperthyroidism.

This clonotype was seen a few times. Its antigen is still unknown. Using RNA transcripts as the source, TCR beta CDR3 regions were amplified. When the TCR CDR3 underwent first-round RT-PCR, the HTBI primer set was used. TCRdb re-derived calls from the multiplex PCR reads in MiXCR, one entry per CDR3 protein. The sample has 300,000 to 400,000 distinct CDR3 sequences; about 20% are singletons. The ends lost 0 bases at V and 3 bases at J; junction bases unmatched: 14. Looked up from germline, CDR1 is SGHAT and CDR2 is FQNNGV. This CDR3 is built from 19 residues. The chain carries TRBV11-2 and TRBJ2-3; 8 bases line up with TRBD1. The sequenced sample was blood. The TCR sequence derives from a woman aged 45-59 years with Graves' hyperthyroidism. The CDR3 DNA sequence: TGTGCCAGCAGCTTAGATCTAAGGCAGGGGGCTGGGGGAACAGATACGCAGTATTTT. Its translation: CASSLDLRQGAGGTDTQYF.